This note documents a single T cell receptor beta chain sequence. Its antigen is unknown. Cells classed as naive CD8+ T cells were CD45RO-CCR7+CD27+CD95-. The CDR3 runs to 14 residues. Germline assignment: CDR1 MNHEY and CDR2 SVGEGT. This sample is part of a study of CXCR3-negative and CXCR3-positive naive CD8 T cells. Study-level results: Relative to CXCR3-negative naive cells, CXCR3-positive naive cells had more hydrophobic TRB CDR3s.

TRB cDNA was prepared as libraries by UMI-labeled 5' RACE. TCRdb reprocessed the 5' RACE reads and keeps a single row for each CDR3 protein, giving no DNA. The table lists about 98,000 distinct CDR3 sequences. The rearrangement links TRBV6-2 or TRBV6-3 to TRBJ2-7. The sequenced sample was naive CXCR3+ CD8+ T cells from blood. The subset here: CD45RO-CCR7+CD27+CD95- naive CD8+ T cells expressing CXCR3 (TNR3+). The sequence derives from a human donor in good health. Some clones in this sample may be carry-over from other donors' samples. This CDR3 is CASSNPFDVDEQYF.